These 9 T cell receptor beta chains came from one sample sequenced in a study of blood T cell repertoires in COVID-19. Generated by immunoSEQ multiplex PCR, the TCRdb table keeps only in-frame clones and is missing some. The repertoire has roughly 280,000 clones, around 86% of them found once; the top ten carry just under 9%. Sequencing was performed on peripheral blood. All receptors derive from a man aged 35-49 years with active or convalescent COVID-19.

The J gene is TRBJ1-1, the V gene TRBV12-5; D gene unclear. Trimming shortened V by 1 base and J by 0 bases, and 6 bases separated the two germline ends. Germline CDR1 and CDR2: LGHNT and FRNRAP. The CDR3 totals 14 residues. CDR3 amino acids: CASGLDTLNTEAFF. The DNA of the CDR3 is TGTGCTAGTGGTTTGGACACCCTGAACACTGAAGCTTTCTTT.

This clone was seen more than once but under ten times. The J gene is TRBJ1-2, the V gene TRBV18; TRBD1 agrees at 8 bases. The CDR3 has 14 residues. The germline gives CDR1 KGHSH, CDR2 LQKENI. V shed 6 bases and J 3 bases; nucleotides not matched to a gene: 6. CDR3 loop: CASSGQGIDYGYTF. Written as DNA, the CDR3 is TGTGCCAGCTCCGGACAGGGAATCGACTATGGCTACACCTTC.

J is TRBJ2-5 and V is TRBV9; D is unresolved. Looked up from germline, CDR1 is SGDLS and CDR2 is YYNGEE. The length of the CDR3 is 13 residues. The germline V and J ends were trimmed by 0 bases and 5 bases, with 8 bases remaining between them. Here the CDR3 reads CASSVGLGETQYF. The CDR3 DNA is TGTGCCAGCAGCGTAGGACTCGGGGAGACCCAGTACTTC.

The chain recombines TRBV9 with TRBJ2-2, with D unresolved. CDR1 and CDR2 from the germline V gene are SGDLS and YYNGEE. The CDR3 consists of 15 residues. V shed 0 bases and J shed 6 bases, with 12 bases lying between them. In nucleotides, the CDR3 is TGTGCCAGCAGCGTAGTAGGTCAGAGCGCCGGGGAGCTGTTTTTT. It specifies CASSVVGQSAGELFF.

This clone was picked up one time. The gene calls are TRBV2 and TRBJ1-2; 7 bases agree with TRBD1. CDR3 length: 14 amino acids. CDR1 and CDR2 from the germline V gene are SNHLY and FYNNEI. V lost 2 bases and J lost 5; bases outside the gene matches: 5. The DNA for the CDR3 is TGTGCCAGCAGTGAATCGGGACAGAGATATGGCTACACCTTC. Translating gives CASSESGQRYGYTF.

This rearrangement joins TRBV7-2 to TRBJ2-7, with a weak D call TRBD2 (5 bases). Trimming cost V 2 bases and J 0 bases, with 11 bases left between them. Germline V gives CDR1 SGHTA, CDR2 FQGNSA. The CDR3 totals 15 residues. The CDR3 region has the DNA TGTGCCAGCAGCTTATGGGCTAGCAGCTCCTACGAGCAGTACTTC. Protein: CASSLWASSSYEQYF. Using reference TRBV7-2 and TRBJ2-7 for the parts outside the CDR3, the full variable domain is GAGVSQSPSNKVTEKGKDVELRCDPISGHTALYWYRQSLGQGLEFLIYFQGNSAPDKSGLPSDRFSAERTGGSVSTLTIQRTQQEDSAVYLCASSLWASSSYEQYFGPGTRLTVT.

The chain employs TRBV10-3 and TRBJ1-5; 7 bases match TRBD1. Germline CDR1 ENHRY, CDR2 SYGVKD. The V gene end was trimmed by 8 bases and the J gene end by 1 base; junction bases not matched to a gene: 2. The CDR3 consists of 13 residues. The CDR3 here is CAISTGSNQPQHF. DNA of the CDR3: TGTGCCATCTCGACAGGGAGCAATCAGCCCCAGCATTTT.

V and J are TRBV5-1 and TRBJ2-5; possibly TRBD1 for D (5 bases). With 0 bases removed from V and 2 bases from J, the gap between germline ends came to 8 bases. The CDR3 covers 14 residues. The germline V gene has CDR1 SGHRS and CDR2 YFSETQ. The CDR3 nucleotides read TGCGCCAGCAGCTTGGTACAGGCTCAAGAGACCCAGTACTTC. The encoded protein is CASSLVQAQETQYF.

This CDR3 is CASTLTSDQPQHF. In nucleotides, the CDR3 is TGTGCCAGCACCTTAACCTCGGATCAGCCCCAGCATTTT. V gene TRBV12-3 or TRBV12-4 combines with J gene TRBJ1-5; D not certain. V was trimmed by 7 bases and J by 5 bases, leaving 12 bases between them. This CDR3 is built from 13 residues.